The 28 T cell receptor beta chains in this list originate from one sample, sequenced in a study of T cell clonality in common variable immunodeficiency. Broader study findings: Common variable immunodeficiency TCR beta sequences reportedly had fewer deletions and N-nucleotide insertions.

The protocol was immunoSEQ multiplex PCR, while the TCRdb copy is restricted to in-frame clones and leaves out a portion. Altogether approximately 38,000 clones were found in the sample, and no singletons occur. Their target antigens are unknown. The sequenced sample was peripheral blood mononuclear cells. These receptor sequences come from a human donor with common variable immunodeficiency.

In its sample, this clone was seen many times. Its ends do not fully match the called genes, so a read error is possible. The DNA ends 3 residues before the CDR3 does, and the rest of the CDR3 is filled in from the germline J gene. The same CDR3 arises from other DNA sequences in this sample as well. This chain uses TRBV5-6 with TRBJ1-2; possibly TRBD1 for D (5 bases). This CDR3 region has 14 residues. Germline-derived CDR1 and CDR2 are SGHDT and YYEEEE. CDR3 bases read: TGTGCCAGTAGCTTGGGGCAGGAGAACTATGGC. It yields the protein CASSLGQENYG. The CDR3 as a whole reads CASSLGQENYGYTF.

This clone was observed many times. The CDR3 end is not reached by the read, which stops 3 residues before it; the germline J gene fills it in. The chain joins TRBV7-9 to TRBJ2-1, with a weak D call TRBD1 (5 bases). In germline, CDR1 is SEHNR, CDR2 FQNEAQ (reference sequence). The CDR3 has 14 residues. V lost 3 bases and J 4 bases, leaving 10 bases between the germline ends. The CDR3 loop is CASSFSRVYNEQFF. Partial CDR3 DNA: TGTGCCAGCAGCTTCTCCAGGGTATACAATGAG.

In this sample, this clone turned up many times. The part of the CDR3 DNA that was read is TGTGCCTGGAGGGAGACAGGGGGCAAGGGCAATCAGCCC. Translation: CAWRETGGKGNQP. The whole CDR3 protein is CAWRETGGKGNQPQHF. This rearrangement joins TRBV30 to TRBJ1-5, with 10 bases identical to TRBD1. The read is 3 residues too short to cover the CDR3 end, so that end is filled in from the germline J gene. The CDR3 consists of 16 residues. V was clipped by 3 bases and J by 2 bases; unmatched bases: 7. Germline assignment: CDR1 GTSNPN and CDR2 SVGIG (reference sequence).

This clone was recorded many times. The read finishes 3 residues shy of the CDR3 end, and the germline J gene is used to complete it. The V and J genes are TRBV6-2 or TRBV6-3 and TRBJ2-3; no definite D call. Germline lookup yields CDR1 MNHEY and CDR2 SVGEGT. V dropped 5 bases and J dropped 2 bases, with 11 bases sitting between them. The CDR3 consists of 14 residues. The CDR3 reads CASSPRSITDTQYF. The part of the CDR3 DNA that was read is TGTGCCAGCAGTCCGCGTAGCATCACAGATACG.

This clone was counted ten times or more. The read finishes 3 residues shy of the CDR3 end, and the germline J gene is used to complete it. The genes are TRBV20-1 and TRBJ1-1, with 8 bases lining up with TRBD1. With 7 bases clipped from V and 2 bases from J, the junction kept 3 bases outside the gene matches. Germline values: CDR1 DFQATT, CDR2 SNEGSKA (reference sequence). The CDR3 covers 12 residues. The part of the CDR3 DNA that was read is TGCAGTGTAGACAGGGGAAACACTGAA. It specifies CSVDRGNTE. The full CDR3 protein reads CSVDRGNTEAFF.

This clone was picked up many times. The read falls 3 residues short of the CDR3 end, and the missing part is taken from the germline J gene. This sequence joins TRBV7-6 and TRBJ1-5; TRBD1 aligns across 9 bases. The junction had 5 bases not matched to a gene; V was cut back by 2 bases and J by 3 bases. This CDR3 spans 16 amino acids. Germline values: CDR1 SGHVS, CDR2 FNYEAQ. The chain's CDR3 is CASSLLTGGFNQPQHF. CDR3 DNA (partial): TGTGCCAGCAGCTTACTTACAGGGGGCTTCAATCAGCCC.

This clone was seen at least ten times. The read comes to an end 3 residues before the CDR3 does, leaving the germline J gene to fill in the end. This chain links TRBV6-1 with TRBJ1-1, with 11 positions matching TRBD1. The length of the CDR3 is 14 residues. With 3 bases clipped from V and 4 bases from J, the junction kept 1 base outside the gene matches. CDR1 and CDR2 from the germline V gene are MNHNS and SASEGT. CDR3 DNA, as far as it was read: TGTGCCAGCAGTGAGGGGACAGGGGGCACTGAA. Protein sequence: CASSEGTGGTE. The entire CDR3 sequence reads CASSEGTGGTEAFF.

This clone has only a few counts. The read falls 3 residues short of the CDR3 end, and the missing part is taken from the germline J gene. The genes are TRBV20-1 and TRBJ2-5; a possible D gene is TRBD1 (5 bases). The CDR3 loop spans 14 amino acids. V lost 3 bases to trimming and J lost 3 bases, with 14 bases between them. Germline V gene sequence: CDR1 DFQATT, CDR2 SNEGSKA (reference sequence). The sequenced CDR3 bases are TGCAGTGCTAGCTCAGGGCTAGGGAAAGAGACC. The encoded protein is CSASSGLGKET. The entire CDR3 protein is CSASSGLGKETQYF.

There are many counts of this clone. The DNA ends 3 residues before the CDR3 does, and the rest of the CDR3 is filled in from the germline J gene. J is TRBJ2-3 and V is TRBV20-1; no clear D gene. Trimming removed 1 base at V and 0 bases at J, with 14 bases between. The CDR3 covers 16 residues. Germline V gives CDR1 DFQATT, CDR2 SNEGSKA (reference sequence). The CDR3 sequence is CSARALSRASTDTQYF. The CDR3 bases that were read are TGCAGTGCTAGAGCCTTAAGTAGAGCCAGCACAGATACG.

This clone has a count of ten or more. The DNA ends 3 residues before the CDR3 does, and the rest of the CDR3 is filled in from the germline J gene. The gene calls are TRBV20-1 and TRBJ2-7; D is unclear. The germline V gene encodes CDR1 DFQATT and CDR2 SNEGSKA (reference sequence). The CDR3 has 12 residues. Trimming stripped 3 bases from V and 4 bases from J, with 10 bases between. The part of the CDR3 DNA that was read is TGCAGTGCTAGCCAGACTCCTTACGAG. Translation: CSASQTPYE. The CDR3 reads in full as CSASQTPYEQYF.

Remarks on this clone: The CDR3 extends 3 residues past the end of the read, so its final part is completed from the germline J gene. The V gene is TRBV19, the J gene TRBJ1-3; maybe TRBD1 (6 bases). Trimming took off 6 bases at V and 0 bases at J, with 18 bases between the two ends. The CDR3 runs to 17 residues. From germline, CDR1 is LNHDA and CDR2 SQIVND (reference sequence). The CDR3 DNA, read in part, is TGTGCCAGTAGGGCGACAGGACTCAGCCTCTCTGGAAACACC. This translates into CASRATGLSLSGNT. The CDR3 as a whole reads CASRATGLSLSGNTIYF.

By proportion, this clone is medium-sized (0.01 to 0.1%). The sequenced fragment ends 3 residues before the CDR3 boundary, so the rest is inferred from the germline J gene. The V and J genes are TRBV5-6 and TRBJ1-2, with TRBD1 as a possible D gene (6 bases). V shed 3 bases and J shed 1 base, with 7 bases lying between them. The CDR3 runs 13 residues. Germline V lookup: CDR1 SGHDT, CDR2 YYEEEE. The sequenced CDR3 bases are TGTGCCAGCAGCTCAGGGGTTAACTATGGC. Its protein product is CASSSGVNYG. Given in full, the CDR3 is CASSSGVNYGYTF.

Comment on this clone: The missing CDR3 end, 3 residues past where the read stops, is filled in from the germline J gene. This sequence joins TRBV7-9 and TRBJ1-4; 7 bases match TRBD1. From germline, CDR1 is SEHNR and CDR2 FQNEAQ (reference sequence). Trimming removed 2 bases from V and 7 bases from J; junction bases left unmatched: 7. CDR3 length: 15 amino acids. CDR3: CASSLTTGRSEKLFF. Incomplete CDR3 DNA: TGTGCCAGCAGCTTAACGACAGGGAGGAGTGAAAAA. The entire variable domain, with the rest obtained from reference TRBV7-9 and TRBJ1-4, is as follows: DTGVSQNPRHKITKRGQNVTFRCDPISEHNRLYWYRQTLGQGPEFLTYFQNEAQLEKSRLLSDRFSAERPKGSFSTLEIQRTEQGDSAMYLCASSLTTGRSEKLFFGSGTQLSVL.

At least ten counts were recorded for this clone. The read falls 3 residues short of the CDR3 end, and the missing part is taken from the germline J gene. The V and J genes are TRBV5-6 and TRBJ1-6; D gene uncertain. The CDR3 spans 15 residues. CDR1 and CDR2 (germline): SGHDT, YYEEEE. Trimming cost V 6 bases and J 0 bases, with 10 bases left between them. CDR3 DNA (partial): TGTGCCAGCACTCACAGTAACTCCTATAATTCACCC. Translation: CASTHSNSYNSP. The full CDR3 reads CASTHSNSYNSPLHF.

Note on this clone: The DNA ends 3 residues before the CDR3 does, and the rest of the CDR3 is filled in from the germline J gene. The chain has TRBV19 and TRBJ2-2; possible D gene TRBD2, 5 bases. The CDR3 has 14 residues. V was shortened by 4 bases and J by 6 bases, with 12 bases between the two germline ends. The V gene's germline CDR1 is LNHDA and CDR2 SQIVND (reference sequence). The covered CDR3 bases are TGTGCCAGTAGTAGCTCGGCGGGCTCCGGGGAG. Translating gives CASSSSAGSGE. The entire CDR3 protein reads CASSSSAGSGELFF.

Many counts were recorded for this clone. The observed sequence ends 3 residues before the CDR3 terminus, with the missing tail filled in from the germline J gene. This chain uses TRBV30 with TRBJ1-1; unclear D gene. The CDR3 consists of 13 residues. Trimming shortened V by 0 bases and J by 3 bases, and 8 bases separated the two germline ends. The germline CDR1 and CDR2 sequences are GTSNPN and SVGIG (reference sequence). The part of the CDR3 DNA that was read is TGTGCCTGGAGTGTACTCTTGGACACTGAA. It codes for CAWSVLLDTE. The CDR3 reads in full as CAWSVLLDTEAFF. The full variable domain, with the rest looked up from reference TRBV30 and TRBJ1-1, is SQTIHQWPATLVQPVGSPLSLECTVEGTSNPNLYWYRQAAGRGLQLLFYSVGIGQISSEVPQNLSASRPQDRQFILSSKKLLLSDSGFYLCAWSVLLDTEAFFGQGTRLTVV.

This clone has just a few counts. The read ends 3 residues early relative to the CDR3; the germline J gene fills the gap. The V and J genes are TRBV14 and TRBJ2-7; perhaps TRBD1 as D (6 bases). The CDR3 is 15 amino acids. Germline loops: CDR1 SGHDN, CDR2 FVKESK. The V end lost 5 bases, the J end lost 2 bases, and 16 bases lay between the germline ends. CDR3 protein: CASSNMGTLTYEQYF. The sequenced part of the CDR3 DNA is TGTGCCAGCAGCAATATGGGGACATTAACCTACGAG.

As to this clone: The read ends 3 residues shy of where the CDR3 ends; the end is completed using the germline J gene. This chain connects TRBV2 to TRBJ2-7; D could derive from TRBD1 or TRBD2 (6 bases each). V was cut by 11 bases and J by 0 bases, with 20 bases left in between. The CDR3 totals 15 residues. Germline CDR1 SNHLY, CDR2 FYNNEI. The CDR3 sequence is CAWLEGQGSSYEQYF. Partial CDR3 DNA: TGTGCCTGGTTGGAGGGGCAGGGGAGCTCCTACGAG. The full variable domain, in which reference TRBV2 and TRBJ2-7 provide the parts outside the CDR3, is EPEVTQTPSHQVTQMGQEVILRCVPISNHLYFYWYRQILGQKVEFLVSFYNNEISEKSEIFDDQFSVERPDGSNFTLKIRSTKLEDSAMYFCAWLEGQGSSYEQYFGPGTRLTVT.

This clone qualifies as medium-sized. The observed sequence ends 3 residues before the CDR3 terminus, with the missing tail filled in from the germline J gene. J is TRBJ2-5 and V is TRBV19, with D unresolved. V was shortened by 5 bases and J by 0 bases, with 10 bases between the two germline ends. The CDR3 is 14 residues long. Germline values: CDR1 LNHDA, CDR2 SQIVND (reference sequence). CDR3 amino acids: CASSQLMYQETQYF. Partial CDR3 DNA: TGTGCCAGTAGTCAACTGATGTACCAAGAGACC.

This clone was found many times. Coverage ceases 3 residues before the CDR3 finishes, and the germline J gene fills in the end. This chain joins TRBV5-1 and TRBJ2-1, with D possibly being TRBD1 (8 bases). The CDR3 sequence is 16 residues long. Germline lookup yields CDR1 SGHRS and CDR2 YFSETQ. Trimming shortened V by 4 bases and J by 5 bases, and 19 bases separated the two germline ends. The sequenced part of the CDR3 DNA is TGCGCCAGCAGCGGAGGGGGGGGACAGGCCAACAATGAG. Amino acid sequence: CASSGGGGQANNE. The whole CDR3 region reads CASSGGGGQANNEQFF.

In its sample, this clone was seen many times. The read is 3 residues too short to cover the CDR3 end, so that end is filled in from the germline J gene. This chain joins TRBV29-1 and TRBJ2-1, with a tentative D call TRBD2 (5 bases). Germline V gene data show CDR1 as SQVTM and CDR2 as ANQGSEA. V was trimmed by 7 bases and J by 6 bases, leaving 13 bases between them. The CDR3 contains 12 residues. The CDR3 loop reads CSAPGYGNEQFF. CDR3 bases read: TGCAGCGCCCCGGGGTACGGCAATGAG.

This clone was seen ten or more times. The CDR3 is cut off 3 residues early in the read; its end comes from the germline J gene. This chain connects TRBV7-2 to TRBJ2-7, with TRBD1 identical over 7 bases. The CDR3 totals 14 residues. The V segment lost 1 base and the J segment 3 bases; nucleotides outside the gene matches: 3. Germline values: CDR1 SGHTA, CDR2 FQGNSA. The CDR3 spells CASSLGQGRYEQYF. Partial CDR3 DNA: TGTGCCAGCAGCTTAGGACAGGGCCGCTACGAG. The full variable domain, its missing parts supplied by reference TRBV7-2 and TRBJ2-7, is GAGVSQSPSNKVTEKGKDVELRCDPISGHTALYWYRQSLGQGLEFLIYFQGNSAPDKSGLPSDRFSAERTGGSVSTLTIQRTQQEDSAVYLCASSLGQGRYEQYFGPGTRLTVT.

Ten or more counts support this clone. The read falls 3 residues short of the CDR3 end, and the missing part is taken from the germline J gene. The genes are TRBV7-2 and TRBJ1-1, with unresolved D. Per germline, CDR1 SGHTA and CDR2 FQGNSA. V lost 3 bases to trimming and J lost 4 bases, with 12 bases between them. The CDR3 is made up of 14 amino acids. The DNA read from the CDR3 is TGTGCCAGCAGCTTTCGTAGGGCGACCACTGAA. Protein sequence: CASSFRRATTE. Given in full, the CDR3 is CASSFRRATTEAFF.

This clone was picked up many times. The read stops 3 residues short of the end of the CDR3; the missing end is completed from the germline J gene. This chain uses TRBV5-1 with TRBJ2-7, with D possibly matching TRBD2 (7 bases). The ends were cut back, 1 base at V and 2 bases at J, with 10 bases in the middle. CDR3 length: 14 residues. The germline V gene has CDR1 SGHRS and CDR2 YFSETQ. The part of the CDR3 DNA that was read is TGCGCCAGCAGCTTGTCGGGGGGCACCTACGAG. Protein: CASSLSGGTYE. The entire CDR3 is CASSLSGGTYEQYF.

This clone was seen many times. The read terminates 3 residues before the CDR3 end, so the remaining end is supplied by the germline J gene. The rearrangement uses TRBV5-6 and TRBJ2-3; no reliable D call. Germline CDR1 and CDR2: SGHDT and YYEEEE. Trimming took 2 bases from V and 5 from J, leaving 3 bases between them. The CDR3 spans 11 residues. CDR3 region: CASSFGDTQYF. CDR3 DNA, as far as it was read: TGTGCCAGCAGCTTCGGAGATACG.

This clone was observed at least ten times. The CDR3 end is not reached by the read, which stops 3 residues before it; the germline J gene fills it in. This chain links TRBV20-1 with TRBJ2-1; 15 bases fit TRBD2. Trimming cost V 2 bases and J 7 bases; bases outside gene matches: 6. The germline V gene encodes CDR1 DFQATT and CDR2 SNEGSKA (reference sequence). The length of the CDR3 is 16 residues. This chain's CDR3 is CSARPGLAGGWNEQFF. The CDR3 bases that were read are TGCAGTGCTAGACCGGGACTAGCGGGAGGTTGGAATGAG.

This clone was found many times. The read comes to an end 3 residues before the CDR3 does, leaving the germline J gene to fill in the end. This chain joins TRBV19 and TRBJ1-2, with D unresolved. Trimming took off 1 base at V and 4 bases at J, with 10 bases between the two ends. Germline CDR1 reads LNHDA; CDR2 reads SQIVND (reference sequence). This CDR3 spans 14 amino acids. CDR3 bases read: TGTGCCAGTAGTATAGTTGACACCCCCTATGGC. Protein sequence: CASSIVDTPYG. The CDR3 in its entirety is CASSIVDTPYGYTF.

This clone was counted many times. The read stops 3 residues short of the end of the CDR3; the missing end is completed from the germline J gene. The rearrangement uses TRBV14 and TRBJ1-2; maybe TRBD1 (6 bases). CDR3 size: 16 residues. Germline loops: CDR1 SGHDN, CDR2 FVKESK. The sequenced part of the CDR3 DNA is TGTGCCAGCAGCCAAGATTCATCGGGACAAAGAAAGAGC. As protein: CASSQDSSGQRKS. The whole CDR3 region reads CASSQDSSGQRKSYTF.